This T cell receptor (beta chain) comes out of a study of PD-1 blockade in classical Hodgkin lymphoma. TCRdb's table, derived via immunoSEQ multiplex PCR, lists solely in-frame clones and lacks some. Counted here are roughly 15,000 clones, approximately 83% occurring once; the ten biggest clones make up roughly a fifth. All patients relapsed after autologous stem cell transplantation, and brentuximab vedotin exposure varied. The CDR3 runs to 13 residues. V was cut by 4 bases and J by 1 base, with 7 bases left in between. The germline V gene has CDR1 KGHSH and CDR2 LQKENI. The starting material was peripheral blood mononuclear cells (PBMCs), obtained at baseline. The rearrangement joins TRBV18 to TRBJ1-1; D remains ambiguous. The clonotype comes from a human donor with classical Hodgkin lymphoma. CDR3 protein: CASSQTKNTEAFF. The CDR3 DNA reads as TGTGCCAGCTCACAGACCAAGAACACTGAAGCTTTCTTT.